This passage covers 31 T cell receptor beta chains from one sample sequenced in a study of blood T cell repertoires in COVID-19. TCRdb keeps only in-frame clones here, not all; method: immunoSEQ multiplex PCR. Among 100,000 to 150,000 clones listed, roughly 85% were seen once. Sequenced: peripheral blood. These receptors were collected from a man aged 35-49 years with acute or convalescent COVID-19.

The table lists this clone with a count of one. The V and J genes are TRBV30 and TRBJ1-3; unclear D gene. Per germline, CDR1 GTSNPN and CDR2 SVGIG (reference sequence). With 2 bases removed from V and 2 bases from J, the gap between germline ends came to 7 bases. This CDR3 has 13 amino acids. The CDR3 protein is CAWSTSTGNTIYF. The CDR3 nucleotides read TGTGCCTGGAGTACATCGACTGGAAACACCATATATTTT.

The V and J genes are TRBV19 and TRBJ2-3; 11 bases are shared with TRBD2. This CDR3 is built from 16 residues. V trimming: 6 bases; J trimming: 2 bases; junction bases outside the gene matches: 7. CDR1 is LNHDA and CDR2 is SQIVND in the germline V gene (reference sequence). This chain's CDR3 is CASSPGTSGYTDTQYF. The CDR3 DNA reads TGTGCCAGTAGCCCTGGGACTAGCGGATACACAGATACGCAGTATTTT.

The gene calls are TRBV5-1 and TRBJ1-3; D is ambiguous. Per the germline V gene, CDR1 is SGHRS and CDR2 is YFSETQ. CDR3 length: 17 residues. With 1 base removed from V and 0 bases from J, the gap between germline ends came to 14 bases. DNA for the CDR3: TGCGCCAGCAGCTTGATATCAGGTTCCAGCTCTGGAAACACCATATATTTT. Protein product: CASSLISGSSSGNTIYF.

This chain connects TRBV12-3 or TRBV12-4 to TRBJ1-2, with D possibly matching TRBD1 (6 bases). V gave up 7 bases and J gave up 7 bases, with 13 bases separating them. This CDR3 comprises 12 residues. The CDR3 nucleotides are TGTGCCAGCACCCGGACAGTTGGTGGCTACACCTTC. Translation gives CASTRTVGGYTF.

This clone was seen a few times. CDR3: CASSPGGLEDTQYF. The CDR3 bases are TGTGCCAGCAGTCCAGGGGGCTTAGAAGATACGCAGTATTTT. The chain joins TRBV11-3 to TRBJ2-3; 8 bases map to TRBD1. After removal of 6 bases from V and 5 bases from J, the junction contained 7 bases not matched to a gene. The germline gives CDR1 SGHNT, CDR2 YENEEA. The CDR3 consists of 14 residues.

The gene calls are TRBV11-2 and TRBJ2-1; 7 positions agree with TRBD2. Losses at the gene ends were 5 bases for V and 6 bases for J; bases not matched to a gene: 7. The CDR3 is made up of 14 amino acids. Germline V gene sequence: CDR1 SGHAT, CDR2 FQNNGV. The CDR3 loop is CASSPWTRGNEQFF. The CDR3 DNA reads TGTGCCAGCAGCCCTTGGACTAGAGGCAATGAGCAGTTCTTC.

This rearrangement joins TRBV6-1 to TRBJ2-3; D not resolved. This CDR3 has 10 amino acids. Germline CDR1 reads MNHNS; CDR2 reads SASEGT. Trimming removed 8 bases at V and 9 bases at J, with 9 bases between. The CDR3 is CASGSETQYF. CDR3 nucleotide sequence: TGTGCCAGCGGTTCGGAGACGCAGTATTTT.

This clone showed up just once. The CDR3 loop reads CASSLIGGRSYNSPLHF. For the CDR3, the DNA is TGTGCCAGCAGCTTAATAGGGGGCCGCTCCTATAATTCACCCCTCCACTTT. The chain recombines TRBV7-2 with TRBJ1-6; 7 bases map to TRBD1. This CDR3 comprises 17 residues. Unmatched junction bases numbered 4, after V lost 2 bases and J lost 0 bases. Germline V gene sequence: CDR1 SGHTA, CDR2 FQGNSA.

This chain links TRBV7-7 with TRBJ2-7, with 7 bases matching TRBD2. From germline, CDR1 is SSHAT and CDR2 FNYEAQ (reference sequence). The CDR3 has 16 amino acids. J gave up 2 bases and V 3 bases, and 10 bases lay outside the gene matches. The CDR3 here is CASSFRRASGTYEQYF. The CDR3 nucleotides are TGTGCCAGCAGCTTTAGGCGGGCTAGCGGTACCTACGAGCAGTACTTC.

The rearrangement uses TRBV30 and TRBJ1-4, with 8 bases matching TRBD1. The CDR3 loop spans 14 amino acids. V lost 2 bases and J lost 8; bases outside the gene matches: 7. The V gene's germline CDR1 is GTSNPN and CDR2 SVGIG (reference sequence). The CDR3, as DNA: TGTGCCTGGAGTCACAGGGGGGCTGGGGAAAAACTGTTTTTT. It codes for CAWSHRGAGEKLFF.

This rearrangement joins TRBV5-5 to TRBJ1-2; D not resolved. Germline V CDR1 and CDR2: SGHKS, YYEKEE (reference sequence). The CDR3 length is 12 residues. V shed 4 bases and J shed 8 bases, with 12 bases lying between them. CDR3 amino acids: CASSTTTFGYTF. In DNA form, the CDR3 reads TGTGCCAGCAGCACGACAACCTTCGGCTACACCTTC.

A single count supports this clone. The chain links TRBV4-3 to TRBJ1-5; 7 bases are a match to TRBD1. The junction had 9 bases not matched to a gene; V was cut back by 0 bases and J by 16 bases. Per the germline V gene, CDR1 is LGHNA and CDR2 is YSLEER. This CDR3 has 13 amino acids. CDR3 loop: CASSQDLPGQLHF. The CDR3 DNA reads as TGCGCCAGCAGCCAAGATCTTCCGGGACAGCTCCATTTT.

The J gene is TRBJ2-3, the V gene TRBV7-2, with 10 bases matching TRBD2. The germline V gene encodes CDR1 SGHTA and CDR2 FQGNSA. The CDR3 length is 15 residues. Trimming removed 4 bases from V and 1 base from J; junction bases left unmatched: 2. CDR3 sequence: CASSSGTSGTDTQYF. The DNA of the CDR3 is TGTGCCAGCAGCTCGGGGACTAGCGGCACAGATACGCAGTATTTT.

This chain uses TRBV7-8 with TRBJ1-1, with TRBD1 matching 9 bases. Looked up from germline, CDR1 is SGHVS and CDR2 is FQNEAQ. CDR3 length equals 20 residues. The trim removed 1 base at V and 0 bases at J, leaving 15 bases unmatched. The CDR3 sequence is CASSLERFPRDRAMNTEAFF. CDR3 nucleotide sequence: TGTGCCAGCAGCTTAGAGAGGTTTCCCCGGGACAGGGCCATGAACACTGAAGCTTTCTTT. Supplemented by reference TRBV7-8 and TRBJ1-1, the full variable domain reads GAGVSQSPRYKVAKRGQDVALRCDPISGHVSLFWYQQALGQGPEFLTYFQNEAQLDKSGLPSDRFFAERPEGSVSTLKIQRTQQEDSAVYLCASSLERFPRDRAMNTEAFFGQGTRLTVV.

The chain recombines TRBV19 with TRBJ2-4; possible D gene TRBD1, 6 bases. This CDR3 is 15 amino acids long. The germline CDR1 and CDR2 sequences are LNHDA and SQIVND (reference sequence). V was shortened by 6 bases and J by 0 bases, with 12 bases between the two germline ends. CDR3 DNA: TGTGCCAGTAGGAGGGGGACCTTAGCCAAAAACATTCAGTACTTC. Translating it yields CASRRGTLAKNIQYF.

This sequence joins TRBV6-5 and TRBJ1-2; D is undetermined. The germline CDR1 and CDR2 sequences are MNHEY and SVGAGI. The CDR3 runs 13 residues. Trimming removed 0 bases from V and 4 bases from J, with 6 bases in between. CDR3 in DNA: TGTGCCAGCAGTTACTCGCGGGGCTATGGCTACACCTTC. The encoded protein is CASSYSRGYGYTF.

This clone was observed a few times. This chain connects TRBV6-6 to TRBJ2-7; D unresolved. The CDR3 is 16 amino acids. V was pared by 0 bases and J by 2 bases, with 14 bases between. CDR1 and CDR2 (germline): MNHNY, SVGAGI (reference sequence). In nucleotides, the CDR3 is TGTGCCAGCAGTTACTCTCGTTCTGGGCGAACCTACGAGCAGTACTTC. It yields the protein CASSYSRSGRTYEQYF.

The J gene is TRBJ2-2, the V gene TRBV3-1 (or the pseudogene TRBV3-2), with D possibly being TRBD1 (5 bases). The germline V and J ends were trimmed by 0 bases and 5 bases, with 19 bases remaining between them. Looked up from germline, CDR1 is LGHDT and CDR2 is YNNKEL (reference sequence). The CDR3 contains 18 residues. This CDR3 is CASSQDRQWGSRTGELFF. In DNA, the CDR3 is TGTGCCAGCAGCCAAGACAGACAGTGGGGATCTAGGACCGGGGAGCTGTTTTTT.

The chain has TRBV11-3 and TRBJ1-1; no clear D. The germline CDR1 and CDR2 sequences are SGHNT and YENEEA. Trimming removed 4 bases at V and 0 bases at J, with 12 bases between. The CDR3 is 15 amino acids. The CDR3 region is CASSSSTHMNTEAFF. The CDR3 nucleotides are TGTGCCAGCAGCTCCTCGACACATATGAACACTGAAGCTTTCTTT.

This rearrangement joins TRBV27 to TRBJ2-1, with 7 bases lining up with TRBD1. CDR1 MNHEY and CDR2 SMNVEV come from the germline V gene (reference sequence). The CDR3 totals 16 residues. V gave up 5 bases and J gave up 5 bases; unmatched junction bases: 12. The CDR3: CASSLYWTGTDNEQFF. Here the CDR3 DNA reads TGTGCCAGCAGTCTTTATTGGACAGGTACCGACAATGAGCAGTTCTTC.

This clone showed up just once. Here the CDR3 reads CASSSGQGAGYTF. DNA of the CDR3: TGTGCCAGTAGTTCCGGACAGGGGGCTGGCTACACCTTC. V and J are TRBV19 and TRBJ1-2; 11 bases are shared with TRBD1. V shed 5 bases, J shed 7 bases, and the junction held 3 bases outside the gene matches. This CDR3 has 13 residues. Germline-derived CDR1 and CDR2 are LNHDA and SQIVND (reference sequence).

DNA of the CDR3: TGCAGCGTCGCCCCAGGGGCGCTGCCCGAGCAGTTCTTC. Its protein is CSVAPGALPEQFF. V and J are TRBV29-1 and TRBJ2-1; D is possibly TRBD1 (6 bases). Germline CDR1 is SQVTM and CDR2 is ANQGSEA. CDR3 length equals 13 residues. Trimming pared 6 bases from V and 10 bases from J, leaving 19 bases between.

This chain links TRBV5-1 with TRBJ2-2; D might be TRBD1 (5 bases). Looked up from germline, CDR1 is SGHRS and CDR2 is YFSETQ. This CDR3 is 15 amino acids long. Trimming took off 0 bases at V and 4 bases at J, with 10 bases between the two ends. The CDR3 here is CASSLVRVGTGELFF. In DNA, the CDR3 is TGCGCCAGCAGCTTGGTCAGGGTTGGCACCGGGGAGCTGTTTTTT.

The chain joins TRBV6-5 to TRBJ2-1; 10 positions match TRBD2. Trimming at V came to 2 bases and at J to 12 bases, leaving 10 bases not matched to a gene. The germline CDR1 and CDR2 sequences are MNHEY and SVGAGI. CDR3 length: 15 residues. CDR3 residues: CASSYGSSGSWGQFF. CDR3 nucleotide sequence: TGTGCCAGCAGTTACGGGTCTAGCGGGAGTTGGGGGCAGTTCTTC.

The CDR3 sequence: CASSPRARASSYNEQFF. The CDR3 nucleotides are TGTGCCAGCAGCCCGAGGGCTAGGGCTTCCTCCTACAATGAGCAGTTCTTC. The chain uses TRBV7-6 and TRBJ2-1; a weak D match, TRBD2 (5 bases). V dropped 5 bases and J dropped 0 bases, with 17 bases sitting between them. Germline assignment: CDR1 SGHVS and CDR2 FNYEAQ. The length of the CDR3 is 17 residues.

Worth noting for this clone: Other DNA sequences in this sample translate to the same CDR3. V gene TRBV27 combines with J gene TRBJ1-1; 8 positions agree with TRBD1. Per germline, CDR1 MNHEY and CDR2 SMNVEV (reference sequence). J gave up 1 base and V 3 bases, and 4 bases lay outside the gene matches. The CDR3 sequence is 15 residues long. CDR3 DNA: TGTGCCAGCAGTTTTCTAGGACAGGGGAACACTGAAGCTTTCTTT. Amino acid sequence: CASSFLGQGNTEAFF.

This chain links TRBV30 with TRBJ2-7, with 13 bases that match TRBD2. The V gene's germline CDR1 is GTSNPN and CDR2 SVGIG (reference sequence). The CDR3 consists of 14 residues. Trimming cost V 4 bases and J 8 bases; bases outside gene matches: 8. The DNA of the CDR3 is TGTGCCTGGAAAAGGACTAGCGGGGGACTCCAGCAGTACTTC. The encoded protein is CAWKRTSGGLQQYF.

This chain uses TRBV18 with TRBJ1-2; no firm D call. Between the trimmed V and J ends, which lost 4 bases and 5 bases, there was a span of 8 bases. The germline V gene encodes CDR1 KGHSH and CDR2 LQKENI. The CDR3 length is 12 residues. This CDR3 reads CASSLEYYGYTF. In DNA, the CDR3 is TGTGCCAGCTCACTAGAGTATTATGGCTACACCTTC.

The DNA for the CDR3 is TGTGCCAGCAGCTCCCGGGGGGGAAACACCATATATTTT. Translation gives CASSSRGGNTIYF. V and J are TRBV3-1 (or the pseudogene TRBV3-2) and TRBJ1-3; the D gene is possibly TRBD1 (5 bases). The CDR3 spans 13 residues. Germline V gene lookup returns CDR1 LGHDT and CDR2 YNNKEL (reference sequence). Trimming shortened V by 5 bases and J by 4 bases, and 9 bases separated the two germline ends.

In this sample, this clone turned up a few times. V gene TRBV6-5 combines with J gene TRBJ2-1; tentatively, D is TRBD2 (5 bases). Germline CDR1 is MNHEY and CDR2 is SVGAGI. Between the trimmed V and J ends, which lost 2 bases and 7 bases, there was a span of 12 bases. The CDR3 covers 14 residues. The CDR3 DNA is TGTGCCAGCAGTTACACCGAGCGGCGAAATGAGCAGTTCTTC. Its protein product is CASSYTERRNEQFF.

The chain joins TRBV18 to TRBJ2-2; no firm D call. This CDR3 has 16 residues. CDR1 and CDR2 from the germline V gene are KGHSH and LQKENI. V was cut by 2 bases and J by 2 bases, with 12 bases left in between. The CDR3 DNA is TGTGCCAGCTCACCAGAGCACTTATTTAACACCGGGGAGCTGTTTTTT. Amino acid sequence: CASSPEHLFNTGELFF. Looking up the rest from reference TRBV18 and TRBJ2-2 gives the full variable domain: NAGVMQNPRHLVRRRGQEARLRCSPMKGHSHVYWYRQLPEEGLKFMVYLQKENIIDESGMPKERFSAEFPKEGPSILRIQQVVRGDSAAYFCASSPEHLFNTGELFFGEGSRLTVL.